This TCR beta chain derives from a study of cytomegalovirus exposure and HLA in healthy donors. Points from the study as a whole: Several of the most significant clusters appeared linked to common viral pathogens, based on a later analysis. What was likely a sequencing artifact was a cluster of highly shared sequence variants. TCR beta sequences reportedly predicted most subjects' HLA-A and HLA-B alleles accurately.

Notes on this clone: As yet, its antigen is unknown.

In germline, CDR1 is SEHNR, CDR2 FQNEAQ (reference sequence). This CDR3 comprises 16 residues. V lost 1 base and J lost 4, with 16 bases in between. PCR primers comprised 60 Vbeta and 13 Jbeta primers. This table comes from immunoSEQ multiplex PCR, and its TCRdb copy is limited to in-frame clones, with some not included. The table has roughly 97,000 clones, 65% to 85% seen once. The J gene is TRBJ1-1, the V gene TRBV7-9, with a possible D match to TRBD1 (6 bases). The sample consisted of PBMCs. This clonotype originated in a man in his forties or fifties in good health and CMV-seropositive. The CDR3 sequence: CASSLGRGAMGTEAFF. CDR3 bases: TGTGCCAGCAGCTTAGGTCGGGGGGCGATGGGCACTGAAGCTTTCTTT.